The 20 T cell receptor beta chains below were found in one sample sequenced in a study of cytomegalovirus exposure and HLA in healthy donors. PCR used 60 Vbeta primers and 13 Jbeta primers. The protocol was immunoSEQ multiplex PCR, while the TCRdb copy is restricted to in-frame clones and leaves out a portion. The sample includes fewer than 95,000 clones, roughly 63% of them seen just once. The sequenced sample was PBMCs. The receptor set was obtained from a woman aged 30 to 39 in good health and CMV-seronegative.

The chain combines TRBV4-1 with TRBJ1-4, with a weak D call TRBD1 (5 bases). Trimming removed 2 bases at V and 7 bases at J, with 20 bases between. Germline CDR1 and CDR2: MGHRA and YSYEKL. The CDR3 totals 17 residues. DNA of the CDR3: TGCGCCAGCAGCCAAAGTCGGGGGAGTGGGGGAAGTGAAAAACTGTTTTTT. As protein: CASSQSRGSGGSEKLFF.

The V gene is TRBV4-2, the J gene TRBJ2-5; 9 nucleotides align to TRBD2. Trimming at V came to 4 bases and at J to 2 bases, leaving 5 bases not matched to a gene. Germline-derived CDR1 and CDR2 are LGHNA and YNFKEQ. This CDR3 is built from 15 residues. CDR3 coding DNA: TGTGCCAGCAGCCGTCTTAGCGGGGGTCAAGAGACCCAGTACTTC. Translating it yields CASSRLSGGQETQYF.

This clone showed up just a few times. CDR3: CASSLGERASYEQYF. Written as DNA, the CDR3 is TGCGCCAGCAGCCTGGGCGAGCGGGCCTCCTACGAGCAGTACTTC. V gene TRBV4-1 combines with J gene TRBJ2-7; D perhaps matches TRBD2 (6 bases). Germline V gene sequence: CDR1 MGHRA, CDR2 YSYEKL. This CDR3 has 15 residues. V lost 4 bases to trimming and J lost 0 bases, with 13 bases between them.

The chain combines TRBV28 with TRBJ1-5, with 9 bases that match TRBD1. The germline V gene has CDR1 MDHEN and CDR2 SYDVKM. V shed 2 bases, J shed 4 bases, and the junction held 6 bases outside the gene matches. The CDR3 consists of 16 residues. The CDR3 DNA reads TGTGCCAGCAGTTTAGGGGGACAGGGACCAAATCAGCCCCAGCATTTT. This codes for CASSLGGQGPNQPQHF.

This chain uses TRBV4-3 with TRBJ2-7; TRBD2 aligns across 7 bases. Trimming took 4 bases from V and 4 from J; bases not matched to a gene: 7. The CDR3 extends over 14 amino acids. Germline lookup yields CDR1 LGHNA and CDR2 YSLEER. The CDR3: CASSLGEGEYEQYF. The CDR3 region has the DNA TGCGCCAGCAGCCTAGGGGAGGGCGAATACGAGCAGTACTTC.

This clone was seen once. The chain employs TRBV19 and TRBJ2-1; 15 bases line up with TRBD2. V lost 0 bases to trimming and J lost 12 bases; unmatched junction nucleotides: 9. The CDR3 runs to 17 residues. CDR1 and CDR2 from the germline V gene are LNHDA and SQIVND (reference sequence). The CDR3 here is CASSIDRTSGGAFWQFF. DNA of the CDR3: TGTGCCAGTAGTATAGATAGGACTAGCGGGGGGGCCTTTTGGCAGTTCTTC. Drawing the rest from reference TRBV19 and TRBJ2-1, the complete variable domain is DGGITQSPKYLFRKEGQNVTLSCEQNLNHDAMYWYRQDPGQGLRLIYYSQIVNDFQKGDIAEGYSVSREKKESFPLTVTSAQKNPTAFYLCASSIDRTSGGAFWQFFGPGTRLTVL.

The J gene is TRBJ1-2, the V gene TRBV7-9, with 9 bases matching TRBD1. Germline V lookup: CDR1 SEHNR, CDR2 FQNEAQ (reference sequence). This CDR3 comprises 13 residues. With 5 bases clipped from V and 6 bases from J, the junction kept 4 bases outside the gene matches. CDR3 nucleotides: TGTGCCAGCAGCCCAGGGACAGGGCATGGCTACACCTTC. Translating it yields CASSPGTGHGYTF.

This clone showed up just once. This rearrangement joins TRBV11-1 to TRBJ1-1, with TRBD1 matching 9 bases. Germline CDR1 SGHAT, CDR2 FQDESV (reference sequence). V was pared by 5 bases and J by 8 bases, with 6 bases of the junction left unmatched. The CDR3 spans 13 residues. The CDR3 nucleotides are TGTGCCAGCAGCGGTGGACAGGGGAGGGAAGCTTTCTTT. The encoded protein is CASSGGQGREAFF.

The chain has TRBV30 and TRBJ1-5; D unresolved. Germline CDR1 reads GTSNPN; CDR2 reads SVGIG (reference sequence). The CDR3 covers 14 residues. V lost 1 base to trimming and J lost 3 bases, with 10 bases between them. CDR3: CAWSGQTLNQPQHF. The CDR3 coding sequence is TGTGCCTGGAGTGGGCAGACTCTCAATCAGCCCCAGCATTTT.

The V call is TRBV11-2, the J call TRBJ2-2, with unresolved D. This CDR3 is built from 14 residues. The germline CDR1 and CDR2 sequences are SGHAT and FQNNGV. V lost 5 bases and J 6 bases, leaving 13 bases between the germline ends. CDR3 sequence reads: CASSQPEFPGELFF. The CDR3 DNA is TGTGCCAGCAGCCAACCCGAGTTCCCCGGGGAGCTGTTTTTT.

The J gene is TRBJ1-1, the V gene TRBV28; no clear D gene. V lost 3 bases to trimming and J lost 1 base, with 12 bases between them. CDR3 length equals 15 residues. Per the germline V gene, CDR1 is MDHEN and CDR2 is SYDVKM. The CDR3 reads CASSFSSAGNTEAFF. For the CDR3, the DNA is TGTGCCAGCAGTTTCAGCTCAGCGGGGAACACTGAAGCTTTCTTT.

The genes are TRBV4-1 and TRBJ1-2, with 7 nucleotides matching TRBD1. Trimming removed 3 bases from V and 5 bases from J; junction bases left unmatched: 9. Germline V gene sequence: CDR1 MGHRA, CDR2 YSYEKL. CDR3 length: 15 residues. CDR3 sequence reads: CASSQSTGVGYGYTF. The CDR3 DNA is TGCGCCAGCAGCCAGAGTACAGGGGTTGGATATGGCTACACCTTC.

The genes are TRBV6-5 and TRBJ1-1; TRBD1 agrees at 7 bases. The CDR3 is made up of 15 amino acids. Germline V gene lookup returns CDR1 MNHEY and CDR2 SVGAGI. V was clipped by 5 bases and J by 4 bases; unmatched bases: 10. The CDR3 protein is CASSPNEGARTEAFF. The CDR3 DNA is TGTGCCAGCAGTCCTAACGAGGGGGCTCGCACTGAAGCTTTCTTT.

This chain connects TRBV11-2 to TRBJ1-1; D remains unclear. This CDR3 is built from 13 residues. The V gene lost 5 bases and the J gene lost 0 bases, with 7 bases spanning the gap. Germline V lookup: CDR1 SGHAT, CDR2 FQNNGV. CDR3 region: CASSDTVNTEAFF. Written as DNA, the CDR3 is TGTGCCAGCAGCGACACTGTGAACACTGAAGCTTTCTTT.

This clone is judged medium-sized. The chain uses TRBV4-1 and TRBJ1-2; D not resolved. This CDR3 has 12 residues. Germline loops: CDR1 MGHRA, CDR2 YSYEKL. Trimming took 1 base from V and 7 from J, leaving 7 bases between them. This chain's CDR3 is CASSQVAGGYTF. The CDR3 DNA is TGCGCCAGCAGCCAAGTCGCCGGTGGCTACACCTTC.

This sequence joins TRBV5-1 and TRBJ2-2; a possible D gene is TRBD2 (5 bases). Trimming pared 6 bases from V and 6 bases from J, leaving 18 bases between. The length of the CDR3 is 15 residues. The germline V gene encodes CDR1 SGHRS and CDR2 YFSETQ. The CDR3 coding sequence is TGCGCCAGCAATGGGCGAGCGGAACCACCCGGGGAGCTGTTTTTT. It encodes CASNGRAEPPGELFF.

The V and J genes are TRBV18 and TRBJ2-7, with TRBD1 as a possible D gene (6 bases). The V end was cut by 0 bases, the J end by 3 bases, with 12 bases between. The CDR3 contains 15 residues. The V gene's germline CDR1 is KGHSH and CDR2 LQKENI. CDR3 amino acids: CASSPPHRALYEQYF. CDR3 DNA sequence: TGTGCCAGCTCACCACCACACAGGGCTCTCTACGAGCAGTACTTC.

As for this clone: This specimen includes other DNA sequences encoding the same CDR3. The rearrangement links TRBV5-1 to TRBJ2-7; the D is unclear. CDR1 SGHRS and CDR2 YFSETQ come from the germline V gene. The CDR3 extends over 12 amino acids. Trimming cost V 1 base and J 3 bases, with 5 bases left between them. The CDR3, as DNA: TGCGCCAGCAGCTTGTCAGGCTACGAGCAGTACTTC. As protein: CASSLSGYEQYF.

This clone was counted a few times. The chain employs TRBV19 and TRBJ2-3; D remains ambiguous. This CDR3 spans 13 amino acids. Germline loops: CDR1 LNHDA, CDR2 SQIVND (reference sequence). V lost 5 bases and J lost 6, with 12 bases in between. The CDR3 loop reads CASSPRNGDTQYF. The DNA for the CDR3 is TGTGCCAGTAGTCCCAGAAACGGGGATACGCAGTATTTT.

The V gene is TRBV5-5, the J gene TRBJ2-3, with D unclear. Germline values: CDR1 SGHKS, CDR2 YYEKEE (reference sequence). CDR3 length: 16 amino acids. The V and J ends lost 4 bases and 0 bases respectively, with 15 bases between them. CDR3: CASSLPDSRSTDTQYF. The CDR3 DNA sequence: TGTGCCAGCAGCCTGCCCGACTCCCGGAGCACAGATACGCAGTATTTT.